One and the same sample provided the 13 T cell receptor beta chains below, sequenced in a study of blood T cell repertoires in COVID-19. Sequencing was performed with immunoSEQ multiplex PCR; in TCRdb, only in-frame clones are kept and a portion is missing. The sample shows hundreds of thousands of clones, around 91% of them seen only once. Sequenced input: peripheral blood. Receptor source: a woman under 30 who had recovered from COVID-19.

The chain joins TRBV7-9 to TRBJ2-1; the D gene is possibly TRBD2 (5 bases). V was pared by 3 bases and J by 0 bases, with 9 bases between. The CDR3 is 15 residues long. Germline CDR1 and CDR2: SEHNR and FQNEAQ (reference sequence). The CDR3 protein is CASSLDLNSYNEQFF. As DNA, the CDR3 is TGTGCCAGCAGCTTGGACTTAAACTCCTACAATGAGCAGTTCTTC.

This chain uses TRBV27 with TRBJ2-1, with D unresolved. Germline assignment: CDR1 MNHEY and CDR2 SMNVEV (reference sequence). The CDR3 has 11 amino acids. V lost 8 bases and J lost 4, with 6 bases in between. Written as DNA, the CDR3 is TGTGCCAGCGTCAGTTACAATGAGCAGTTCTTC. This codes for CASVSYNEQFF.

V gene TRBV27 combines with J gene TRBJ2-1; TRBD2 aligns across 12 bases. J gave up 0 bases and V 1 base, and 4 bases lay outside the gene matches. From germline, CDR1 is MNHEY and CDR2 SMNVEV (reference sequence). The CDR3 contains 18 residues. In nucleotides, the CDR3 is TGTGCCAGCAGTTTATTTGCTAGCGGGAGGGGCTCCTACAATGAGCAGTTCTTC. It translates to CASSLFASGRGSYNEQFF.

This clone was recorded once. Other DNA sequences from this sample encode an identical CDR3 as well. V and J are TRBV24-1 and TRBJ1-4, with 10 bases lining up with TRBD1. The length of the CDR3 is 15 residues. Germline loops: CDR1 KGHDR, CDR2 SFDVKD. Trimming at V came to 4 bases and at J to 8 bases, leaving 6 bases not matched to a gene. For the CDR3, the DNA is TGTGCCACCAGTGACCCCGGGACAGGGGACGAAAAACTGTTTTTT. As protein: CATSDPGTGDEKLFF.

The chain recombines TRBV6-5 with TRBJ1-2; TRBD1 aligns across 8 bases. The CDR3 extends over 13 amino acids. The germline CDR1 and CDR2 sequences are MNHEY and SVGAGI. V trimming: 6 bases; J trimming: 8 bases; junction bases outside the gene matches: 8. The CDR3 loop is CASRPGQGRGYTF. The CDR3 region has the DNA TGTGCCAGCAGACCCGGACAGGGCCGGGGCTACACCTTC.

The chain couples TRBV7-8 to TRBJ2-4; possible D gene TRBD1, 5 bases. The length of the CDR3 is 12 residues. Per germline, CDR1 SGHVS and CDR2 FQNEAQ. Trimming pared 1 base from V and 13 bases from J, leaving 11 bases between. The CDR3 is CASSLDRMIQYF. The CDR3 DNA reads as TGTGCCAGCAGCTTAGACAGGATGATCCAGTACTTC.

The chain combines TRBV2 with TRBJ1-1, with no clear D. From germline, CDR1 is SNHLY and CDR2 FYNNEI. CDR3 length: 15 residues. The germline V and J ends were trimmed by 0 bases and 0 bases, with 8 bases remaining between them. In nucleotides, the CDR3 is TGTGCCAGCAGTGAAGCTTTGTCGGTGAACACTGAAGCTTTCTTT. Protein product: CASSEALSVNTEAFF.

This sequence joins TRBV4-3 and TRBJ2-1; TRBD2 is a possible D gene (5 bases). CDR3 length: 18 amino acids. Germline V gene lookup returns CDR1 LGHNA and CDR2 YSLEER. Trimming removed 0 bases from V and 0 bases from J, with 15 bases in between. The CDR3 here is CASSQDLTRARSYNEQFF. CDR3 coding DNA: TGCGCCAGCAGCCAAGATCTCACGCGGGCGCGCTCCTACAATGAGCAGTTCTTC.

This chain joins TRBV30 and TRBJ2-2; 10 nucleotides match TRBD1. The CDR3 length is 15 residues. The germline CDR1 and CDR2 sequences are GTSNPN and SVGIG (reference sequence). V dropped 2 bases and J dropped 7; count of bases not matched to a gene: 7. The CDR3 region is CAWSYRQGAGGELFF. The CDR3 DNA reads TGTGCCTGGAGTTATCGACAGGGGGCGGGCGGGGAGCTGTTTTTT.

The rearrangement uses TRBV5-1 and TRBJ2-7, with 14 positions matching TRBD2. Germline loops: CDR1 SGHRS, CDR2 YFSETQ. The CDR3 is made up of 17 amino acids. The V gene end was trimmed by 2 bases and the J gene end by 5 bases; junction bases not matched to a gene: 9. CDR3 DNA sequence: TGCGCCAGCAGCTTCCACCACCGACTAGCGGGAGGGCACGAGCAGTACGTC. It yields the protein CASSFHHRLAGGHEQYV.

Comments on this clone: This same CDR3 is encoded by further DNA sequences in the sample. CDR3: CASSDGTGGYDSYEQYV. The CDR3 nucleotides are TGTGCCAGCAGTGACGGGACGGGGGGCTATGACTCCTACGAGCAGTACGTC. V is TRBV6-2 or TRBV6-3 and J is TRBJ2-7, with D maybe TRBD2 (7 bases). The V gene's germline CDR1 is MNHEY and CDR2 SVGEGT. There are 17 residues in the CDR3. Trimming removed 5 bases from V and 0 bases from J, with 20 bases in between.

The chain has TRBV7-6 and TRBJ2-5; TRBD2 matches at 8 bases. There are 15 residues in the CDR3. J was trimmed by 2 bases and V by 4 bases; bases with no gene match: 6. Germline values: CDR1 SGHVS, CDR2 FNYEAQ. The CDR3 DNA follows: TGTGCCAGCAGCTGGGGACTAGAGGGACAAGAGACCCAGTACTTC. The encoded protein is CASSWGLEGQETQYF.

The rearrangement uses TRBV19 and TRBJ2-3; D perhaps matches TRBD1 (5 bases). This CDR3 region has 13 residues. CDR1 is LNHDA and CDR2 is SQIVND in the germline V gene (reference sequence). Trimming removed 3 bases at V and 4 bases at J, with 8 bases between. The CDR3 spells CASSIQGADTQYF. The CDR3 coding sequence is TGTGCCAGTAGTATTCAGGGCGCAGATACGCAGTATTTT. The full variable domain, in which reference TRBV19 and TRBJ2-3 provide the parts outside the CDR3, is DGGITQSPKYLFRKEGQNVTLSCEQNLNHDAMYWYRQDPGQGLRLIYYSQIVNDFQKGDIAEGYSVSREKKESFPLTVTSAQKNPTAFYLCASSIQGADTQYFGPGTRLTVL.